This TCR beta chain originates from a study of regulatory T cells in long-lasting Graves disease. On the study more broadly: More than 5 years of antithyroid drugs with positive TSH receptor antibodies defined persistent Graves' disease. Study-wide findings and caveats: Lower TCR diversity was seen in persistent Graves' patients than in newly diagnosed ones.

With iRepertoire HTBI primers and Arm-PCR of CDR3 regions, TCR beta libraries were built. TCRdb independently ran MiXCR on the multiplex PCR reads; one entry per CDR3 protein. The sample yields about 470,000 distinct CDR3 sequences, around 21% seen once. CDR1 MDHEN and CDR2 SYDVKM come from the germline V gene. The CDR3 extends over 12 amino acids. V gave up 8 bases and J gave up 2 bases, with 9 bases separating them. This clonotype was detected only a few times. Antigen unknown. The time point denotes: persistent/refractory GD, antithyroid drugs over 5 years with positive TRAb. With RNA extracted from PBMCs as input, the TCR library was made.

The chain employs TRBV28 and TRBJ1-1; no definite D call. This clonotype was obtained from a female donor with Graves disease. The sample consisted of peripheral blood mononuclear cells (PBMCs), taken when the disease was refractory, from a patient treated with antithyroid drugs. CDR3 nucleotide sequence: TGTGCCAGCGGCCCTAGCAACACTGAAGCTTTCTTT. Its protein is CASGPSNTEAFF.